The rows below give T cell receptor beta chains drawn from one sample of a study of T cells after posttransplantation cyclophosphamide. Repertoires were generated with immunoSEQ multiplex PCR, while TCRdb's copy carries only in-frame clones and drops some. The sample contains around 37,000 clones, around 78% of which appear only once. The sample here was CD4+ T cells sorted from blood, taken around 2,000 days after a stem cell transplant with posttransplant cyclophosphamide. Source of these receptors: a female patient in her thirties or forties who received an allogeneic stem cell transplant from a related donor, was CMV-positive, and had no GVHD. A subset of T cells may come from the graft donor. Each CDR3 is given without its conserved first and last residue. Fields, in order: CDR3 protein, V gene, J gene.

CDR3: ASSLTGTTDTQY; V: TRBV6-4; J: TRBJ2-3
CDR3: AISESTRRSSYEQY; V: TRBV10-3; J: TRBJ2-7
CDR3: ASRAGSNTGELF; V: TRBV6-1; J: TRBJ2-2
CDR3: SVEGGNRGAYEQY; V: TRBV29-1; J: TRBJ2-7
CDR3: ASSSQGANGELF; V: TRBV6-6; J: NA
CDR3: ASSLAGRGEQPQH; V: TRBV11-2; J: TRBJ1-5
CDR3: ASSHGLAGSTDTQY; V: TRBV28; J: TRBJ2-3
CDR3: ASSQDQGDTDTQY; V: TRBV4-1; J: TRBJ2-3
CDR3: ATSVPGQGIATNEKLF; V: TRBV2; J: TRBJ1-4
CDR3: ASSPVEGMMPQH; V: TRBV18; J: TRBJ1-5
CDR3: ASRSSYNSPLH; V: TRBV5-4; J: TRBJ1-6
CDR3: ARKITGPSLGDTQY; V: TRBV6-4; J: TRBJ2-3
CDR3: ATIDSFSYEQY; V: TRBV6-5; J: TRBJ2-7